The rows below give T cell receptor beta chains drawn from one sample of a study of response to subunit inactivated influenza vaccine. From the RT-PCR reads, TCRdb called clonotypes with MiXCR, one entry per CDR3 protein. The sample yields roughly 500,000 distinct CDR3 sequences, 25% seen once. Sequenced here: CD4+ T cells sorted from PBMCs, sampled less than 6 days after vaccination. The source is a man aged 45 to 65 who received an inactivated influenza vaccine. Each CDR3 is given with its conserved first and last residue. D genes are given only for firm matches. Some rows have no size entry. The others give once, few or many, or a class for an expanded clone.

V gene: TRBV6-4
J gene: TRBJ2-3
D gene: NA
clone size: NA
CDR3 DNA: TGTGCCAGCAGTGAACTATGGCCCTCGGGCACGCAGTATTTT
CDR3 protein: CASSELWPSGTQYF

V gene: TRBV7-2
J gene: TRBJ2-2
D gene: NA
clone size: few
CDR3 DNA: TGTGCCAGCCGACTAGGAAACACCGGGGAGCTGTTTTTT
CDR3 protein: CASRLGNTGELFF

V gene: TRBV2
J gene: TRBJ2-7
D gene: NA
clone size: few
CDR3 DNA: TGTGCCAGCAAGGACCCCGGTTCGGGGTACTTC
CDR3 protein: CASKDPGSGYF

V gene: TRBV24-1
J gene: TRBJ1-5
D gene: NA
clone size: few
CDR3 DNA: TGTGCCACCAGTGATGGGGCAGGGGTTCAGCCCCAGCATTTT
CDR3 protein: CATSDGAGVQPQHF

V gene: TRBV12-3/TRBV12-4
J gene: TRBJ2-6
D gene: TRBD1
clone size: once
CDR3 DNA: TGTGCCAGCACCTTCCCCCCCCGACAGGGGCTCTCTGGGGCCAACGTCCTGACTTTC
CDR3 protein: CASTFPPRQGLSGANVLTF

V gene: TRBV15
J gene: TRBJ2-7
D gene: TRBD2
clone size: NA
CDR3 DNA: TGTGCCACCAGCAGAGATCGGCGGGGGAGCTCCTACGAGCAGTACTTC
CDR3 protein: CATSRDRRGSSYEQYF

V gene: TRBV12-3/TRBV12-4
J gene: TRBJ2-7
D gene: TRBD1
clone size: NA
CDR3 DNA: TGTGCCAGCGGGTCAGGAAGGCAGGGGGCAGGGGAGCAGTACTTC
CDR3 protein: CASGSGRQGAGEQYF

V gene: TRBV20-1
J gene: TRBJ1-1
D gene: NA
clone size: once
CDR3 DNA: TGCAGTGCTAGAGGAACAGGGAGGTACACTGAAGCTTTCTTT
CDR3 protein: CSARGTGRYTEAFF

V gene: TRBV5-1
J gene: TRBJ2-1
D gene: NA
clone size: NA
CDR3 DNA: TGCGCCAGCAGCCTCAGGGCACCCAACACCAATGAGCAGTTCTTC
CDR3 protein: CASSLRAPNTNEQFF

V gene: TRBV12-3/TRBV12-4
J gene: TRBJ2-5
D gene: NA
clone size: NA
CDR3 DNA: TGTGTCAGCAGTCCCTACATGGAAACGGGACAATGGGAAGAGACCCAGTACTTC
CDR3 protein: CVSSPYMETGQWEETQYF

V gene: TRBV7-9
J gene: TRBJ2-6
D gene: NA
clone size: few
CDR3 DNA: TGTGCCAGCAGCTTAGCGGCTCCCGGGGCCAACGTCCTGACTTTC
CDR3 protein: CASSLAAPGANVLTF

V gene: TRBV9
J gene: TRBJ1-2
D gene: NA
clone size: NA
CDR3 DNA: TGTGCCAGCAGCGTAGATGAGGCGGTAGTGTATGGCTACACCTTC
CDR3 protein: CASSVDEAVVYGYTF

V gene: TRBV28
J gene: TRBJ2-7
D gene: TRBD1
clone size: NA
CDR3 DNA: TGTGCCAGCAGTACGGACAGGGTCTACGAGCAGTACTTC
CDR3 protein: CASSTDRVYEQYF

V gene: TRBV6-2/TRBV6-3
J gene: TRBJ1-2
D gene: NA
clone size: few
CDR3 DNA: TGTGCCAGCAGTTCTACCTGGGACACCTATGGCTACACCTTC
CDR3 protein: CASSSTWDTYGYTF

V gene: TRBV10-3
J gene: TRBJ2-3
D gene: NA
clone size: few
CDR3 DNA: TGTGCCATCAGTGAGTCCCAGGCTAGCACAGATACGCAGTATTTT
CDR3 protein: CAISESQASTDTQYF

V gene: TRBV20-1
J gene: TRBJ2-5
D gene: NA
clone size: many
CDR3 DNA: TGCAGTGCTAACAGTCGACAGGGAGGGGAGACCCAGTACTTC
CDR3 protein: CSANSRQGGETQYF

V gene: TRBV7-8
J gene: TRBJ1-2
D gene: NA
clone size: NA
CDR3 DNA: TGTGCCAGCAGCTTAGGGATGTGGGATGGCTACACCTTC
CDR3 protein: CASSLGMWDGYTF

V gene: TRBV5-5
J gene: TRBJ1-5
D gene: NA
clone size: many
CDR3 DNA: TGTGCCAGCAGCTTTTTGGTGGGGGGCAATCAGCCCCAGCATTTT
CDR3 protein: CASSFLVGGNQPQHF

V gene: TRBV12-3/TRBV12-4
J gene: TRBJ2-1
D gene: NA
clone size: many
CDR3 DNA: TGTGCCAGCAGTTTAGTCAGAAACAATGAGCAGTTCTTC
CDR3 protein: CASSLVRNNEQFF

V gene: TRBV5-1
J gene: TRBJ2-7
D gene: NA
clone size: NA
CDR3 DNA: TGCGCCAGCAGCTTTTCGCCGAGCTCCTACGAGCAGTACTTC
CDR3 protein: CASSFSPSSYEQYF

V gene: TRBV5-1
J gene: TRBJ2-7
D gene: TRBD2
clone size: NA
CDR3 DNA: TGCGCCAGCAGCTTGGGGCCAGGGTCGGGGGGCGAGCAGTACTTC
CDR3 protein: CASSLGPGSGGEQYF

V gene: TRBV5-1
J gene: TRBJ2-5
D gene: NA
clone size: NA
CDR3 DNA: TGCGCCAGCAGCTTGGTTATTAGAGAGACCCAGTACTTC
CDR3 protein: CASSLVIRETQYF

V gene: TRBV6-5
J gene: TRBJ2-2
D gene: NA
clone size: few
CDR3 DNA: TGTGCCAGCAGTTCCGATTTCGGGGAGCTGTTTTTT
CDR3 protein: CASSSDFGELFF

V gene: TRBV20-1
J gene: TRBJ2-7
D gene: NA
clone size: few
CDR3 DNA: TGCAGTGCTAGGGACACCGTGAACTCCTACGAGCAGTACTTC
CDR3 protein: CSARDTVNSYEQYF

V gene: TRBV29-1
J gene: TRBJ2-1
D gene: NA
clone size: NA
CDR3 DNA: TGCAGCGTTGCACAACTATTACTCGAGCAGTTCTTC
CDR3 protein: CSVAQLLLEQFF

V gene: TRBV20-1
J gene: TRBJ2-1
D gene: TRBD1
clone size: NA
CDR3 DNA: TGCAGTGCTTCGAGACAGGGACACTACAATGAGCAGTTCTTC
CDR3 protein: CSASRQGHYNEQFF

V gene: TRBV10-2
J gene: TRBJ1-6
D gene: TRBD1
clone size: few
CDR3 DNA: TGCGCCAGCAGTGTAATTCGGGACAGGGAAAACTCACCCCTCCACTTT
CDR3 protein: CASSVIRDRENSPLHF

V gene: TRBV2
J gene: TRBJ1-2
D gene: NA
clone size: NA
CDR3 DNA: TGTGCCAGCATTCCCCTCAACTTTAACTATGGCTACACCTTC
CDR3 protein: CASIPLNFNYGYTF

V gene: TRBV7-8
J gene: TRBJ2-5
D gene: TRBD2
clone size: NA
CDR3 DNA: TGTGCCAGCAGCTTAATTGCGGGGGGAAGGGAGACCCAGTACTTC
CDR3 protein: CASSLIAGGRETQYF

V gene: TRBV4-2
J gene: TRBJ2-1
D gene: TRBD2
clone size: NA
CDR3 DNA: TGTGCCAGCAGCCAGTCTAGCGGGCATAACAATGAGCAGTTCTTC
CDR3 protein: CASSQSSGHNNEQFF

V gene: TRBV6-5
J gene: TRBJ2-1
D gene: NA
clone size: few
CDR3 DNA: TGTGCCAGCAGTTACGGGTCAGCTTGGGGGACACCATACAATGAGCAGTTCTTC
CDR3 protein: CASSYGSAWGTPYNEQFF

V gene: TRBV6-2/TRBV6-3
J gene: TRBJ2-7
D gene: TRBD1
clone size: many
CDR3 DNA: TGTGCCAGCAGTGTGGGACAGTTACTCTACGAGCAGTACTTC
CDR3 protein: CASSVGQLLYEQYF

V gene: TRBV6-2/TRBV6-3
J gene: TRBJ2-1
D gene: TRBD2
clone size: few
CDR3 DNA: TGTGCCAGCAGTTACTCAGGACTGGGGCTAGCGGGGGTCAATGAGCAGTTCTTC
CDR3 protein: CASSYSGLGLAGVNEQFF

V gene: TRBV11-2
J gene: TRBJ2-7
D gene: NA
clone size: NA
CDR3 DNA: TGTGCCAGCAGCTCATCGTCAGGAAGAAAACCCTACGAGCAGTACTTC
CDR3 protein: CASSSSSGRKPYEQYF

V gene: TRBV12-3/TRBV12-4
J gene: TRBJ2-1
D gene: NA
clone size: NA
CDR3 DNA: TGTGCCAGCAGAGCAAGACGGGCTCTCTCCAATGAGCAGTTCTTC
CDR3 protein: CASRARRALSNEQFF

V gene: TRBV5-1
J gene: TRBJ1-5
D gene: NA
clone size: few
CDR3 DNA: TGCGCCAGCAGCAAATCAATGGATCAGCCCCAGCATTTT
CDR3 protein: CASSKSMDQPQHF

V gene: TRBV7-9
J gene: TRBJ2-3
D gene: NA
clone size: NA
CDR3 DNA: TGTGCCAGCAGCACGCAAACAGATACGCAGTATTTT
CDR3 protein: CASSTQTDTQYF

V gene: TRBV7-2
J gene: TRBJ1-2
D gene: NA
clone size: few
CDR3 DNA: TGTGCCAGCAGCCCAGCGATATATGGCTACACCTTC
CDR3 protein: CASSPAIYGYTF

V gene: TRBV6-1
J gene: TRBJ2-3
D gene: NA
clone size: NA
CDR3 DNA: TGTGCCAGCGGGCTTACCTACTCCGGCACAGATACGCAGTATTTT
CDR3 protein: CASGLTYSGTDTQYF

V gene: TRBV12-3/TRBV12-4
J gene: TRBJ2-7
D gene: TRBD1
clone size: NA
CDR3 DNA: TGTGCCAGCAGACTACAGGGGGCGCGGAACGAGCAGTACTTC
CDR3 protein: CASRLQGARNEQYF